Below are 22 T cell receptor beta chains sequenced from a single sample in a study of blood T cell repertoires in COVID-19. Sequenced by immunoSEQ multiplex PCR; TCRdb stores in-frame clones only, minus some. Among around 200,000 clones listed, about nine tenths were seen once. Input material: peripheral blood. These receptors were taken from a man younger than 30 with active or convalescent COVID-19.

The chain recombines TRBV9 with TRBJ1-1; 7 nucleotides align to TRBD1. Germline V CDR1 and CDR2: SGDLS, YYNGEE. The V and J ends lost 2 bases and 0 bases, in that order; junction bases with no gene match: 4. The CDR3 is made up of 15 amino acids. This CDR3 is CASSVHGQVNTEAFF. The CDR3 DNA sequence: TGTGCCAGCAGCGTGCATGGACAGGTGAACACTGAAGCTTTCTTT.

This clone appeared a few times. The chain has TRBV27 and TRBJ1-5, with no clear D. Germline CDR1 MNHEY, CDR2 SMNVEV (reference sequence). Deletions cut 3 bases from V and 0 bases from J, with 9 bases between. This CDR3 spans 15 amino acids. Written as DNA, the CDR3 is TGTGCCAGCAGTTTGCGGGGAACTAGCAATCAGCCCCAGCATTTT. Translating gives CASSLRGTSNQPQHF.

V usage is TRBV9 and J usage is TRBJ2-2; weak D call: TRBD1 (5 bases). Looked up from germline, CDR1 is SGDLS and CDR2 is YYNGEE. The CDR3 consists of 14 residues. Trimming stripped 6 bases from V and 2 bases from J, with 11 bases between. This CDR3 is CASNGHSNTGELFF. The CDR3, as DNA: TGTGCCAGCAACGGACACTCCAACACCGGGGAGCTGTTTTTT.

This clone was counted only a few times. CDR3 sequence (DNA): TGTGCCTGGAGTATTTATTCGTCTGGAACAGGGAAGAACTACGAGCAGTACTTC. This encodes CAWSIYSSGTGKNYEQYF. This chain joins TRBV30 and TRBJ2-7; tentative D call: TRBD1 (6 bases). Trimming stripped 2 bases from V and 3 bases from J, with 26 bases between. This CDR3 spans 18 amino acids. The germline V gene encodes CDR1 GTSNPN and CDR2 SVGIG (reference sequence).

V is TRBV2 and J is TRBJ1-3; 10 positions match TRBD1. The CDR3 sequence is 15 residues long. Germline V gene lookup returns CDR1 SNHLY and CDR2 FYNNEI. V was pared by 6 bases and J by 2 bases, with 4 bases of the junction left unmatched. The CDR3 loop is CASRAGTGAGNTIYF. The CDR3 bases are TGTGCCAGCAGAGCCGGGACAGGGGCTGGAAACACCATATATTTT.

The chain recombines TRBV30 with TRBJ1-4, with D possibly matching TRBD1 (6 bases). Looked up from germline, CDR1 is GTSNPN and CDR2 is SVGIG (reference sequence). The V gene lost 0 bases and the J gene lost 3 bases, with 17 bases spanning the gap. The CDR3 totals 17 residues. CDR3 DNA sequence: TGTGCCTGGAGTGTAGGGGGAGGGCCGGGGGCTAATGAAAAACTGTTTTTT. The encoded protein is CAWSVGGGPGANEKLFF. Looking up the rest from reference TRBV30 and TRBJ1-4 gives the full variable domain: SQTIHQWPATLVQPVGSPLSLECTVEGTSNPNLYWYRQAAGRGLQLLFYSVGIGQISSEVPQNLSASRPQDRQFILSSKKLLLSDSGFYLCAWSVGGGPGANEKLFFGSGTQLSVL.

This clone has a count of ten or more. The chain employs TRBV5-1 and TRBJ2-1; unclear D gene. The CDR3 is made up of 13 amino acids. Germline lookup yields CDR1 SGHRS and CDR2 YFSETQ. The V end lost 7 bases, the J end lost 2 bases, and 10 bases lay between the germline ends. The CDR3 bases are TGCGCCAGCCAGAACCCGCCCTACAATGAGCAGTTCTTC. Encoded protein: CASQNPPYNEQFF.

This chain's CDR3 is CASSEGRAYGYTF. The CDR3 DNA sequence: TGTGCCAGCAGTGAAGGCAGGGCTTATGGCTACACCTTC. The chain recombines TRBV2 with TRBJ1-2, with D maybe TRBD1 (5 bases). Germline values: CDR1 SNHLY, CDR2 FYNNEI. The CDR3 runs to 13 residues. Trimming pared 1 base from V and 5 bases from J, leaving 8 bases between.

The CDR3 spells CASSRINYEQYF. The CDR3 DNA reads TGTGCCAGCAGCCGTATTAACTACGAGCAGTACTTC. The chain joins TRBV7-9 to TRBJ2-7; no reliable D call. Trimming took 5 bases from V and 3 from J, leaving 8 bases between them. The CDR3 extends over 12 amino acids. Germline-derived CDR1 and CDR2 are SEHNR and FQNEAQ (reference sequence). Drawing the rest from reference TRBV7-9 and TRBJ2-7, the complete variable domain is DTGVSQNPRHKITKRGQNVTFRCDPISEHNRLYWYRQTLGQGPEFLTYFQNEAQLEKSRLLSDRFSAERPKGSFSTLEIQRTEQGDSAMYLCASSRINYEQYFGPGTRLTVT.

The chain uses TRBV5-1 and TRBJ1-1; tentative D call: TRBD1 (6 bases). CDR1 and CDR2 (germline): SGHRS, YFSETQ. There are 16 residues in the CDR3. Trimming left V 4 bases short and J 0 bases short, with 16 bases between. CDR3 loop: CASSAQPGQVNTEAFF. CDR3 DNA sequence: TGCGCCAGCAGCGCGCAACCGGGACAAGTGAACACTGAAGCTTTCTTT.

The chain employs TRBV5-6 and TRBJ1-5; TRBD1 aligns across 8 bases. The CDR3 has 15 residues. Germline CDR1 is SGHDT and CDR2 is YYEEEE. Trimming took 4 bases from V and 3 from J; bases not matched to a gene: 6. The CDR3 bases are TGTGCCAGCAGCAACCGGGACAGGATCAATCAGCCCCAGCATTTT. Amino acids: CASSNRDRINQPQHF.

This chain uses TRBV6-5 with TRBJ2-1; 14 positions agree with TRBD2. Germline CDR1 is MNHEY and CDR2 is SVGAGI. V lost 6 bases, J lost 13 bases, and 8 bases stayed unmatched. There are 14 residues in the CDR3. This chain's CDR3 is CASRRGTSGSKQFF. The CDR3 DNA reads as TGTGCCAGCAGACGAGGGACTAGCGGGAGTAAACAGTTCTTC.

The chain has TRBV7-9 and TRBJ1-1; D is unclear. Between the trimmed V and J ends, which lost 5 bases and 1 base, there was a span of 8 bases. Germline CDR1 SEHNR, CDR2 FQNEAQ (reference sequence). The CDR3 extends over 13 amino acids. This chain's CDR3 is CASSARGNTEAFF. CDR3 coding DNA: TGTGCCAGCAGCGCACGCGGGAACACTGAAGCTTTCTTT.

The chain's CDR3 is CASSQVLSGRDTQYF. The CDR3 bases are TGTGCCAGCAGCCAAGTTCTTAGCGGGAGGGATACGCAGTATTTT. The chain has TRBV14 and TRBJ2-3, with 10 bases fitting TRBD2. CDR3 length: 15 residues. The trim removed 1 base at V and 6 bases at J, leaving 4 bases unmatched. CDR1 and CDR2 (germline): SGHDN, FVKESK. The full variable domain, rest sourced from reference TRBV14 and TRBJ2-3, is EAGVTQFPSHSVIEKGQTVTLRCDPISGHDNLYWYRRVMGKEIKFLLHFVKESKQDESGMPNNRFLAERTGGTYSTLKVQPAELEDSGVYFCASSQVLSGRDTQYFGPGTRLTVL.

The J gene is TRBJ1-4, the V gene TRBV11-2; D gene ambiguous. The germline CDR1 and CDR2 sequences are SGHAT and FQNNGV. With 5 bases removed from V and 0 bases from J, the gap between germline ends came to 10 bases. The CDR3 is 15 amino acids. The CDR3 loop reads CASSPRVPTNEKLFF. For the CDR3, the DNA is TGTGCCAGCAGCCCGCGGGTCCCAACTAATGAAAAACTGTTTTTT.

The chain recombines TRBV4-2 with TRBJ1-3, with D hard to call. Per the germline V gene, CDR1 is LGHNA and CDR2 is YNFKEQ. V shed 1 base and J shed 2 bases, with 12 bases lying between them. The CDR3 is 16 residues long. The CDR3 DNA reads as TGTGCCAGCAGCCAAGTCACAGTCTCCACTGGAAACACCATATATTTT. Amino acids: CASSQVTVSTGNTIYF.

This rearrangement joins TRBV9 to TRBJ2-7; 7 bases agree with TRBD1. Germline V gene data show CDR1 as SGDLS and CDR2 as YYNGEE. The CDR3 covers 12 residues. V lost 0 bases to trimming and J lost 6 bases; unmatched junction nucleotides: 0. As DNA, the CDR3 is TGTGCCAGCAGCGTAGACAGGGGCGAGCAGTACTTC. It translates to CASSVDRGEQYF.

The genes are TRBV15 and TRBJ2-4; 13 bases align to TRBD2. Trimming cost V 5 bases and J 6 bases; bases outside gene matches: 4. The CDR3 totals 15 residues. CDR1 and CDR2 from the germline V gene are LNHNV and YYDKDF (reference sequence). CDR3 sequence: CATSARTSGGNIQYF. The CDR3 nucleotides are TGTGCCACCAGCGCCCGGACTAGCGGGGGAAACATTCAGTACTTC.

The CDR3 DNA sequence: TGTGCCAGCAAACCATTGACGGGGGAAAATCAGCCCCAGCATTTT. It is translated as CASKPLTGENQPQHF. The chain is built from TRBV6-6 and TRBJ1-5; the D gene is possibly TRBD1 (5 bases). Germline CDR1 MNHNY, CDR2 SVGAGI (reference sequence). V dropped 7 bases and J dropped 4 bases, with 17 bases sitting between them. CDR3 length: 15 amino acids.

The CDR3 nucleotides are TGTGCCTGGATGGGGGCGGAAGGGCCCCAGCATTTT. This gives the protein CAWMGAEGPQHF. The chain employs TRBV30 and TRBJ1-5, with D perhaps matching TRBD1 (6 bases). The germline CDR1 and CDR2 sequences are GTSNPN and SVGIG (reference sequence). CDR3 length equals 12 residues. V shed 4 bases and J shed 9 bases, with 13 bases lying between them.

The chain links TRBV4-3 to TRBJ2-5; unclear D gene. The CDR3 runs to 16 residues. The germline V gene has CDR1 LGHNA and CDR2 YSLEER. V was clipped by 1 base and J by 2 bases, with 14 bases between them. The CDR3 is CASSQGGGVMQETQYF. The CDR3 nucleotides are TGCGCCAGCAGCCAAGGAGGCGGTGTTATGCAAGAGACCCAGTACTTC.

The chain carries TRBV5-8 and TRBJ2-3; TRBD1 matches 9 bases. Germline-derived CDR1 and CDR2 are SGHTS and YDEGEE. This CDR3 is 17 amino acids long. J was trimmed by 5 bases and V by 4 bases; bases with no gene match: 14. CDR3 nucleotide sequence: TGTGCCAGCAGCATAGCCCAAGGGACAGGGCTTGGAGATACGCAGTATTTT. It translates to CASSIAQGTGLGDTQYF.